These 15 T cell receptor beta chains share one sample of origin, sequenced in a study of STAT5B mutations in CD4+ large granular lymphocyte leukemia. The data were produced by immunoSEQ multiplex PCR, yet TCRdb's version contains in-frame clones alone and is incomplete. In the table there are tens of thousands of clones, around 90% of which are singletons. The sample taken for sequencing was CD4+ T cells from blood buffy coats. The source of these receptors is a human donor in good health.

The CDR3 DNA is TGTGCCAGCAGCGTGGGAGCTAGCGGGAACCAAGAGACCCAGTACTTC. It is translated as CASSVGASGNQETQYF. V gene TRBV9 combines with J gene TRBJ2-5, with 9 bases lining up with TRBD2. The CDR3 has 16 residues. J was trimmed by 0 bases and V by 2 bases; bases with no gene match: 5. CDR1 and CDR2 from the germline V gene are SGDLS and YYNGEE. Together with reference TRBV9 and TRBJ2-5, the CDR3 gives the full variable domain: DSGVTQTPKHLITATGQRVTLRCSPRSGDLSVYWYQQSLDQGLQFLIQYYNGEERAKGNILERFSAQQFPDLHSELNLSSLELGDSALYFCASSVGASGNQETQYFGPGTRLLVL.

The chain couples TRBV2 to TRBJ2-7; perhaps D is TRBD1 or TRBD2 (5 bases each). CDR1 is SNHLY, CDR2 FYNNEI, per germline. The germline V and J ends were trimmed by 1 base and 3 bases, with 16 bases remaining between them. CDR3 length equals 16 residues. CDR3 DNA: TGTGCCAGCAGTGAAGAACCGGGACCGAGGGGCTACGAGCAGTACTTC. This translates into CASSEEPGPRGYEQYF.

The chain uses TRBV18 and TRBJ2-7; no clear D gene. Trimming took 3 bases from V and 4 from J, leaving 13 bases between them. Germline CDR1 KGHSH, CDR2 LQKENI. The CDR3 is made up of 14 amino acids. The DNA for the CDR3 is TGTGCCAGCTCACCGCCCTCCAAAAAATACGAGCAGTACTTC. Protein sequence: CASSPPSKKYEQYF.

The chain combines TRBV5-1 with TRBJ1-1; D might be TRBD1 (5 bases). Between the trimmed V and J ends, which lost 4 bases and 4 bases, there was a span of 17 bases. This CDR3 has 15 residues. Germline V gene data show CDR1 as SGHRS and CDR2 as YFSETQ. CDR3 DNA: TGCGCCAGCAGCGAAGGGGAGGGTTGGGCCACTGAAGCTTTCTTT. This encodes CASSEGEGWATEAFF.

The gene calls are TRBV7-9 and TRBJ2-4, with 9 bases that match TRBD1. The CDR3 totals 15 residues. The junction had 9 bases not matched to a gene; V was cut back by 11 bases and J by 1 base. CDR1 and CDR2 (germline): SEHNR, FQNEAQ (reference sequence). CDR3 loop: CAPWTGVAAKNIQYF. The CDR3 DNA reads as TGTGCCCCCTGGACAGGGGTGGCGGCCAAAAACATTCAGTACTTC.

V is TRBV7-2 and J is TRBJ2-1; a possible D gene is TRBD1 (5 bases). The CDR3 totals 15 residues. Trimming shortened V by 1 base and J by 9 bases, and 16 bases separated the two germline ends. Germline V lookup: CDR1 SGHTA, CDR2 FQGNSA. CDR3 coding DNA: TGTGCCAGCAGCTTAGGATCCCGTTGGGGCGGTGAGCAGTTCTTC. Its protein is CASSLGSRWGGEQFF.

The chain carries TRBV4-2 and TRBJ2-1, with D possibly being TRBD1 (6 bases). The germline gives CDR1 LGHNA, CDR2 YNFKEQ. Trimming removed 3 bases from V and 3 bases from J, with 15 bases in between. The CDR3 extends over 16 amino acids. The CDR3 region has the DNA TGTGCCAGCAGCCAGGTAGGCTCCAGGGGCTACAATGAGCAGTTCTTC. Amino acids: CASSQVGSRGYNEQFF.

The sample holds one count of this clone. The V and J genes are TRBV29-1 and TRBJ1-1; D unclear. The CDR3 covers 12 residues. V lost 4 bases, J lost 0 bases, and 6 bases lay in between. Per the germline V gene, CDR1 is SQVTM and CDR2 is ANQGSEA. The CDR3 nucleotides read TGCAGCGTTGGAGAAATGAACACTGAAGCTTTCTTT. Its translation is CSVGEMNTEAFF.

This clone was seen once. This chain joins TRBV5-1 and TRBJ1-1, with D maybe TRBD1 (6 bases). The CDR3 sequence is 13 residues long. Trimming stripped 4 bases from V and 10 bases from J, with 17 bases between. CDR1 SGHRS and CDR2 YFSETQ come from the germline V gene. Here the CDR3 DNA reads TGCGCCAGCAGCGGGGGGCAGGGGCGCCCAGCTTTCTTT. Its translation: CASSGGQGRPAFF.

The chain employs TRBV5-4 and TRBJ2-1; tentatively, D is TRBD2 (5 bases). Germline lookup yields CDR1 SGHNT and CDR2 YYREEE (reference sequence). V lost 1 base, J lost 10 bases, and 15 bases lay in between. The CDR3 covers 14 residues. CDR3 sequence (DNA): TGTGCCAGCAGCTTGTACTCCGGGAAAGGGGAGCAGTTCTTC. Protein sequence: CASSLYSGKGEQFF. The variable domain in full, with the rest retrieved from reference TRBV5-4 and TRBJ2-1, is ETGVTQSPTHLIKTRGQQVTLRCSSQSGHNTVSWYQQALGQGPQFIFQYYREEENGRGNFPPRFSGLQFPNYSSELNVNALELDDSALYLCASSLYSGKGEQFFGPGTRLTVL.

CDR3 protein: CASSSGITEAFF. In nucleotides, the CDR3 is TGTGCCAGCAGCTCAGGGATTACTGAAGCTTTCTTT. The chain recombines TRBV28 with TRBJ1-1; D might be TRBD1 (5 bases). The CDR3 totals 12 residues. Trimming cost V 6 bases and J 5 bases, with 10 bases left between them. From germline, CDR1 is MDHEN and CDR2 SYDVKM.

This chain connects TRBV19 to TRBJ2-5, with 9 bases that match TRBD1. Trimming cost V 3 bases and J 5 bases; bases outside gene matches: 4. Germline V CDR1 and CDR2: LNHDA, SQIVND (reference sequence). The CDR3 is made up of 14 amino acids. CDR3 nucleotides: TGTGCCAGTAGTATCACAGGGGGCAGGGAGACCCAGTACTTC. Amino acid sequence: CASSITGGRETQYF. The entire variable domain, with the rest obtained from reference TRBV19 and TRBJ2-5, is as follows: DGGITQSPKYLFRKEGQNVTLSCEQNLNHDAMYWYRQDPGQGLRLIYYSQIVNDFQKGDIAEGYSVSREKKESFPLTVTSAQKNPTAFYLCASSITGGRETQYFGPGTRLLVL.

The chain carries TRBV11-3 and TRBJ2-7, with D possibly matching TRBD1 (6 bases). The germline V and J ends were trimmed by 4 bases and 6 bases, with 13 bases remaining between them. CDR1 and CDR2 from the germline V gene are SGHNT and YENEEA. CDR3 length equals 13 residues. The CDR3 DNA reads TGTGCCAGCAGCTCAGGGGTTAGGGGCGAGCAGTACTTC. Its protein is CASSSGVRGEQYF. The full variable domain, rest sourced from reference TRBV11-3 and TRBJ2-7, is EAGVVQSPRYKIIEKKQPVAFWCNPISGHNTLYWYLQNLGQGPELLIRYENEEAVDDSQLPKDRFSAERLKGVDSTLKIQPAELGDSAVYLCASSSGVRGEQYFGPGTRLTVT.

The chain uses TRBV6-1 and TRBJ2-2, with 11 bases identical to TRBD2. Trimming at V came to 8 bases and at J to 6 bases, leaving 8 bases not matched to a gene. Germline values: CDR1 MNHNS, CDR2 SASEGT. The CDR3 is 15 amino acids. CDR3 sequence reads: CASGVSGRVPGELFF. The CDR3 DNA reads TGTGCCAGCGGTGTTAGCGGGAGGGTCCCCGGGGAGCTGTTTTTT.

The rearrangement links TRBV2 to TRBJ2-7; TRBD1 is a possible D gene (6 bases). This CDR3 is 13 amino acids long. Germline values: CDR1 SNHLY, CDR2 FYNNEI. Trimming took off 0 bases at V and 9 bases at J, with 12 bases between the two ends. The CDR3, as DNA: TGTGCCAGCAGTGAAGCGCAAGGGGGAAGGCAGTACTTC. Its translation: CASSEAQGGRQYF.